This entry features one T cell receptor beta chain sequence. Its antigen is currently not known. Base qualities are not at hand, and no much larger clone is one base apart. The sample was run on an Illumina MiSeq. Quantitative 5'-RACE with molecular barcodes was used to prepare TCR beta libraries. As for how the authors treated the data: A new computational method, built on a probabilistic model of VDJ rearrangement, was used to identify disease-linked TCR variants. TCRdb reran the public reads through fastp at Q25 and MiXCR, keeping productive beta chains. Each entry is one CDR3 protein sequence, shown with its most common DNA and genes. The V and J calls here are based on TCRdb, not the publication. The sample profile shows around 25,000 distinct CDR3 sequences; roughly 17% of them were found once. Together, the top ten hold around 27% of the sample. The sample originates from a study of CD8 T cells in ankylosing spondylitis (dated by TCRdb to 2016 to 2017). About the investigation overall: T cell receptor beta repertoires were profiled in healthy donors and ankylosing spondylitis patients so that disease-linked TCR variants could be found. Peripheral blood was sampled, and synovial fluid was also collected from ankylosing spondylitis patients. The full study cohort was made up of about two dozen ankylosing spondylitis patients and over 90 healthy donors.

Germline trimming: 2 bases from V, 7 bases from J; junction bases outside gene matches: 11. CDR1 and CDR2 were assigned from the germline V gene as MNHEY and SVGEGT. Including the terminal cysteine and phenylalanine, the CDR3 comprises 16 residues. Only the CDR3 part of the read is kept: 48 bases, read in frame from the first base. Overall study outcomes, separate from this receptor: According to the report, matched synovial fluid samples from ankylosing spondylitis patients were significantly enriched for the disease-linked clones. The disease-linked clones had a CD8+ phenotype and were found at relatively low frequencies in peripheral blood. A TCR beta motif made up of several highly homologous amino acid variants appeared to be characteristic of blood from ankylosing spondylitis patients. Some of the motif variants had been reported before in the synovial fluid and blood of reactive arthritis patients, a finding that suggests common disease-initiation mechanisms.

The source is a male donor with ankylosing spondylitis or in good health (not recorded which). The sequence is built from TRBV6-2 or TRBV6-3 and TRBJ2-1, with 7 bases in between that match TRBD2. Sequences were obtained from blood. The DNA reads as follows: TGTGCCAGCAGTTACCGATTACGGGGGGTACCAAATGAGCAGTTCTTC. It encodes CASSYRLRGVPNEQFF.